This is a list of T cell receptor beta chains from one sample in a study of T cell responses to AZD1222 COVID-19 vaccine. The data were produced by immunoSEQ multiplex PCR, yet TCRdb's version contains in-frame clones alone and is incomplete. The sample holds about 150,000 clones, roughly 93% seen once. The sample in question was peripheral blood, obtained 28 days after the second AZD1222 dose. The receptors stem from an adult who received the AZD1222 COVID-19 vaccine. Each CDR3 is given with its conserved first and last residue. D genes are given only for firm matches. The size entry is marked missing in some rows and otherwise reads once, few, many or a size class.

>TRBJ2-3|TRBV6-5|-|TRBD1
TGTGCCAGCACTCCCGGGGGGACAGGGAGGGATACGCAGTATTTT
CASTPGGTGRDTQYF
>TRBJ2-6|TRBV2|-|-
TGTGCCAGCAGTGTACAGCCCAACGTCCTGACTTTC
CASSVQPNVLTF
>TRBJ2-7|TRBV2|-|-
TGTGCCAGCAAGCTAGCTGGTGGCGGCCGCTCCTACGAGCAGTACTTC
CASKLAGGGRSYEQYF
>TRBJ1-6|TRBV19|-|TRBD1
TGTGCCAGTCAAGACAGGGGGGCACCCCTCCACTTT
CASQDRGAPLHF
>TRBJ1-3|TRBV7-6|-|-
TGTGCCAGCAGCGCCCTCGACAGCCCCACTGGAAACACCATATATTTT
CASSALDSPTGNTIYF
>TRBJ1-4|TRBV18|-|-
TGTGCCAGCTCACTGAACGCTCCAACTGGCACTAATGAAAAACTGTTTTTT
CASSLNAPTGTNEKLFF
>TRBJ1-2|TRBV28|-|-
TGTGCCAGCAGTTTGGACATGGGTGGCTACACCTTC
CASSLDMGGYTF
>TRBJ1-2|TRBV6-5|-|-
TGTGCCAGCAGTTACGAGGGGGTTTATGGCTACACCTTC
CASSYEGVYGYTF
>TRBJ1-5|TRBV6-5|-|TRBD1
TGTGCCAGCAGTACCCAACAGGGGACAGGTCAGCCCCAGCATTTT
CASSTQQGTGQPQHF
>TRBJ2-2|TRBV11-2|-|-
TGTGCCAGCAGCGAGAGGAGGGCAGCGGTAAACACCGGGGAGCTGTTTTTT
CASSERRAAVNTGELFF
>TRBJ2-7|TRBV19|-|-
TGTGCCAGTAAGCGGTCCGCCGAACCCTACGAGCAGTACTTC
CASKRSAEPYEQYF
>TRBJ1-2|TRBV13|-|TRBD1
TGTGCCAGCAGCTTGGCCAGGGGGAGTTATGGCTACACCTTC
CASSLARGSYGYTF
>TRBJ2-5|TRBV11-2|-|-
TGTGCCAGCAGCTTAGTAGTCGGGGGTGAGACCCAGTACTTC
CASSLVVGGETQYF
>TRBJ1-1|TRBV5-4|-|TRBD1
TGTGCCAGCAGTCGGACAGGTGTCAACACTGAAGCTTTCTTT
CASSRTGVNTEAFF
>TRBJ2-2|TRBV7-3|-|TRBD1
TGTGCCAGCAGCCCCCACCAGGGGGCCGGGGAGCTGTTTTTT
CASSPHQGAGELFF
>TRBJ2-7|TRBV6-5|-|TRBD2
TGTGCCAGCACTAGACTAGCGGGGGAGGGGGAGCAGTACTTC
CASTRLAGEGEQYF
>TRBJ2-1|TRBV29-1|once|TRBD1
TGCAGCGGTCTCAGGGGGCCTTACAATGAGCAGTTCTTC
CSGLRGPYNEQFF
>TRBJ2-1|TRBV14|-|TRBD2
TGTGCCAGCAGCCGAGGGACTACCTCCTACAATGAGCAGTTCTTC
CASSRGTTSYNEQFF
>TRBJ1-2|TRBV6-1|-|-
TGTGCCAGCAGTGAAGCGCTTCACGTCGGGGGGCGCAACTATGGCTACACCTTC
CASSEALHVGGRNYGYTF
>TRBJ1-3|TRBV2|few|-
TGTGCCAGCAGTGGAGGGAGATTCTCTGGAAACACCATATATTTT
CASSGGRFSGNTIYF
>TRBJ1-1|TRBV10-3|-|-
TGTGCCATCAGTCCCGTGGGGGACACTGAAGCTTTCTTT
CAISPVGDTEAFF
>TRBJ1-3|TRBV2|-|-
TGTGCCAGCAGCATCCGACCTACTGGAAACACCATATATTTT
CASSIRPTGNTIYF
>TRBJ2-3|TRBV29-1|-|TRBD2
TGCAGCGTCGCGAGGAGTAGCGGGGGGACAGATACGCAGTATTTT
CSVARSSGGTDTQYF
>TRBJ2-7|TRBV2|-|-
TGTGCCAGCAGGGGCTCCGGACCCTACGAGCAGTACTTC
CASRGSGPYEQYF
>TRBJ2-1|TRBV14|-|-
TGTGCCAGCAGCCGCACCTTCATGGAGCAGTTCTTC
CASSRTFMEQFF
>TRBJ1-6|TRBV27|-|-
TGTGCCAGCAGCCCCGGGATCCATAATTCACCCCTCCACTTT
CASSPGIHNSPLHF
>TRBJ1-2|TRBV29-1|-|TRBD1
TGCAGCGTTGAAACTGGACAGGGGACTGGCTACACCTTC
CSVETGQGTGYTF
>TRBJ2-6|TRBV5-1|-|-
TGCGCCAGCAGGGTCACAGGGTCCGGGGCCAACGTCCTGACTTTC
CASRVTGSGANVLTF
>TRBJ1-1|TRBV6-5|-|-
TGTGCCAGCAGTTACGGCGGGCGGAACACTGAAGCTTTCTTT
CASSYGGRNTEAFF
>TRBJ1-2|TRBV20-1|-|-
TGCAGTGCTGTGCAGGATTATGGCTACACCTTC
CSAVQDYGYTF
>TRBJ1-3|TRBV18|-|TRBD1
TGTGCCAGCTCACCACTCGACTCGGGACAGGGCACCGGAAACACCATATATTTT
CASSPLDSGQGTGNTIYF
>TRBJ1-5|TRBV4-1|-|TRBD1
TGCGCCAGCAGCCGGACAGGGAGCAATCAGCCCCAGCATTTT
CASSRTGSNQPQHF
>TRBJ1-5|TRBV9|-|TRBD1
TGTGCCAGCAGCGTAGGACAGGGCAGGAATCAGCCCCAGCATTTT
CASSVGQGRNQPQHF
>TRBJ1-6|TRBV2|few|-
TGTGCCAGCAGTGATGTAGTCTCACCCCTCCACTTT
CASSDVVSPLHF
>TRBJ1-3|TRBV12-3/TRBV12-4|once|-
TGTGCCAGCAGTTTAACTGGAAACACCATATATTTT
CASSLTGNTIYF
>TRBJ2-7|TRBV5-1|-|TRBD1
TGCGCCAGCAGCTTGGAGGGACAGAGGTACTTC
CASSLEGQRYF
>TRBJ2-1|TRBV7-9|-|-
TGTGCCAGCAGCTTAGCGTTGGCGGGGACCTACAATGAGCAGTTCTTC
CASSLALAGTYNEQFF
>TRBJ1-4|TRBV19|-|-
TGTGCCAGTAGTGAGGACCGAGCAACTAATGAAAAACTGTTTTTT
CASSEDRATNEKLFF
>TRBJ2-3|TRBV12-3/TRBV12-4|few|-
TGTGCCAGCAGTTTGAGGGATACGCAGTATTTT
CASSLRDTQYF
>TRBJ2-7|TRBV27|-|-
TGTGCCAGCAGTACCGGACTCTCGTCCCCCTCCTACGAGCAGTACTTC
CASSTGLSSPSYEQYF
>TRBJ2-1|TRBV24-1|-|-
TGTGCCACCAGTGATTCGCGGACTCTTAGCAATGAGCAGTTCTTC
CATSDSRTLSNEQFF
>TRBJ2-3|TRBV5-1|-|-
TGCGCCAGCAGCGACCGACCGGCAGATACGCAGTATTTT
CASSDRPADTQYF
>TRBJ1-1|TRBV5-6|-|-
TGTGCCAGCAGCCTCCAGGGAGGCACTGAAGCTTTCTTT
CASSLQGGTEAFF
>TRBJ2-1|TRBV6-1|-|TRBD2
TGTGCCAGCAGTGAAGTGGCTAGCGGGGGGGGAACCTACAATGAGCAGTTCTTC
CASSEVASGGGTYNEQFF
>TRBJ2-7|TRBV5-1|-|TRBD1
TGCGCCAGCAGCCGGGACAGTCTCTACGAGCAGTACTTC
CASSRDSLYEQYF
>TRBJ2-1|TRBV20-1|-|-
TGCAGTGCGAGTGCGAACTACAATGAGCAGTTCTTC
CSASANYNEQFF
>TRBJ2-7|TRBV19|-|-
TGTGCCAGTAGTATATTTCTCGCCAGACAGGTTCGCGAGCAGTACTTC
CASSIFLARQVREQYF
>TRBJ1-4|TRBV5-1|-|TRBD1
TGCGCCAGCAGCTTGGCCGGGACAGGGGATGAAAAACTGTTTTTT
CASSLAGTGDEKLFF
>TRBJ2-7|TRBV12-3/TRBV12-4|-|-
TGTGCCAGCAGCTCCCATTCCGCTTACGAGCAGTACTTC
CASSSHSAYEQYF
>TRBJ1-2|TRBV27|-|TRBD1
TGTGCCAGCAGGGGCGTGGGACAGGGGTATCATGGCTACACCTTC
CASRGVGQGYHGYTF
>TRBJ2-1|TRBV19|-|TRBD1
TGTGCCAGTAGTCCTAACAGGGGGCGTCCATCATCGTACAATGAGCAGTTCTTC
CASSPNRGRPSSYNEQFF
>TRBJ1-2|TRBV12-5|-|-
TGTGCTAGTGGTTTTAAGAGTTTCTATGGCTACACCTTC
CASGFKSFYGYTF
>TRBJ2-7|TRBV4-1|-|TRBD1
TGCGCCAGCAGCCAATCGACAGGGGCCACTAGCTCCTACGAGCAGTACTTC
CASSQSTGATSSYEQYF